Listed below are T cell receptor beta chains from one sample, sequenced in a study of shared clonotypes between healthy human individuals. This table comes from immunoSEQ multiplex PCR, and its TCRdb copy is limited to in-frame clones, with some not included. This table has around 2.3 million clones, around 95% appearing once. The material sequenced was naive CD4+ T cells sorted from blood. All receptors derive from a man aged 18-30 years in good health. CDR3s include the opening cysteine and the closing phenylalanine or tryptophan. Fields, in order: CDR3 DNA, CDR3 protein, clone size, V gene, J gene, D gene. D genes are given only for firm matches. Rows may omit the clone size; those that give it use once, few, many or a size class.

cdr3_nt: TGTGCCAGCAGTCTTCTCGGGCGGGACAGGGTACCCTACGAGCAGTACTTC
cdr3_aa: CASSLLGRDRVPYEQYF
clone_size: .
v_call: TRBV27
j_call: TRBJ2-7
d_call: TRBD1

cdr3_nt: TGTGCCAGCAGTCAAGCGGGTAGGAACACCATATATTTT
cdr3_aa: CASSQAGRNTIYF
clone_size: .
v_call: TRBV2
j_call: TRBJ1-3
d_call: .

cdr3_nt: TGTGCCAGCAGTCCCGCTACAGGGTTTAGCAATCAGCCCCAGCATTTT
cdr3_aa: CASSPATGFSNQPQHF
clone_size: .
v_call: TRBV27
j_call: TRBJ1-5
d_call: .

cdr3_nt: TGTGCCAGCAGTAACCCCCAACTAGCGGGAATCCAAGAGACCCAGTACTTC
cdr3_aa: CASSNPQLAGIQETQYF
clone_size: .
v_call: TRBV25-1
j_call: TRBJ2-5
d_call: TRBD2

cdr3_nt: TGTGCCAGCAGCTTGATCCGAGAGATGAACACCGGGGAGCTGTTTTTT
cdr3_aa: CASSLIREMNTGELFF
clone_size: .
v_call: TRBV7-9
j_call: TRBJ2-2
d_call: .

cdr3_nt: TGTGCCAGCTCCTTCGCTCAGCAGGGCACAGATACGCAGTATTTT
cdr3_aa: CASSFAQQGTDTQYF
clone_size: .
v_call: TRBV18
j_call: TRBJ2-3
d_call: .

cdr3_nt: TGCAGCGTTGCAGGGGTGGGAGACACTGAAGCTTTCTTT
cdr3_aa: CSVAGVGDTEAFF
clone_size: .
v_call: TRBV29-1
j_call: TRBJ1-1
d_call: .

cdr3_nt: TGTGCCAGCAGTGAACGGACAGGGGTTGAAAAACTGTTTTTT
cdr3_aa: CASSERTGVEKLFF
clone_size: .
v_call: TRBV2
j_call: TRBJ1-4
d_call: TRBD1

cdr3_nt: TGTGCCAGCAGTGAGCGGAATCTGAAAGAACTTTATAATTCACCCCTCCACTTT
cdr3_aa: CASSERNLKELYNSPLHF
clone_size: .
v_call: TRBV6-1
j_call: TRBJ1-6
d_call: .

cdr3_nt: TGCAGCGGACAAGGAGGGATGAACACTGAAGCTTTCTTT
cdr3_aa: CSGQGGMNTEAFF
clone_size: .
v_call: TRBV29-1
j_call: TRBJ1-1
d_call: .

cdr3_nt: TGCGCCAGCAGCCAAGTCCAGCGGGAGGTATTCTTC
cdr3_aa: CASSQVQREVFF
clone_size: .
v_call: TRBV4-1
j_call: TRBJ2-1
d_call: TRBD2

cdr3_nt: TGTGCCAGCAGTTTACAGAACAGGGGAAAGTCACCCCTCCACTTT
cdr3_aa: CASSLQNRGKSPLHF
clone_size: .
v_call: TRBV6-5
j_call: TRBJ1-6
d_call: TRBD1

cdr3_nt: TGTGCCTGGAGCCCCCGAAGGGGAGACACTGAAGCTTTCTTT
cdr3_aa: CAWSPRRGDTEAFF
clone_size: .
v_call: TRBV30
j_call: TRBJ1-1
d_call: .

cdr3_nt: TGTGCCTGGAGGAAACCCTACGGGGGCAAGCTGACCGGGGAGCTGTTTTTT
cdr3_aa: CAWRKPYGGKLTGELFF
clone_size: .
v_call: TRBV30
j_call: TRBJ2-2
d_call: .

cdr3_nt: TGTGCCAGCAGCCCCCCCTCCGGGGAGCTGTTTTTT
cdr3_aa: CASSPPSGELFF
clone_size: once
v_call: TRBV11-2
j_call: TRBJ2-2
d_call: .

cdr3_nt: TGCGCCAGCAGCTTAGATTACCCCCCCCGACAGGGAGGGTCTGGCTACACCTTC
cdr3_aa: CASSLDYPPRQGGSGYTF
clone_size: .
v_call: TRBV5-1
j_call: TRBJ1-2
d_call: TRBD1

cdr3_nt: TGTGCCAGCAGAAAGGACAGCCAAGAGACCCAGTACTTC
cdr3_aa: CASRKDSQETQYF
clone_size: .
v_call: TRBV2
j_call: TRBJ2-5
d_call: .

cdr3_nt: TGCGCCAGCAGCCAAGATCAGCTAGGGGGAAACACCATATATTTT
cdr3_aa: CASSQDQLGGNTIYF
clone_size: once
v_call: TRBV4-1
j_call: TRBJ1-3
d_call: .

cdr3_nt: TGTGCCAGCAGTGACTCGGCTGGACTAACCGTATCGGAGCAGTTCTTC
cdr3_aa: CASSDSAGLTVSEQFF
clone_size: .
v_call: TRBV6-4
j_call: TRBJ2-1
d_call: .

cdr3_nt: TGTGCCAGCAGACGCCTTACAGGGGCCTACGAGCAGTACTTC
cdr3_aa: CASRRLTGAYEQYF
clone_size: .
v_call: TRBV6-6
j_call: TRBJ2-7
d_call: TRBD1

cdr3_nt: TGTGCCAGCAGCCCATGGACTCTCGCTCGGTGGGAGCAGTACTTC
cdr3_aa: CASSPWTLARWEQYF
clone_size: .
v_call: TRBV7-2
j_call: TRBJ2-7
d_call: .

cdr3_nt: TGCAGCGTGCTGGGATCAGAGTCCTACGAGCAGTACTTC
cdr3_aa: CSVLGSESYEQYF
clone_size: .
v_call: TRBV29-1
j_call: TRBJ2-7
d_call: .

cdr3_nt: TGCGCCAGCAGCCAAGAGGGCTGGAACTACGAGCAGTACTTC
cdr3_aa: CASSQEGWNYEQYF
clone_size: .
v_call: TRBV4-1
j_call: TRBJ2-7
d_call: .

cdr3_nt: TGTGCCTGGAGTCGCGGGAGGTTCTATAATTCACCCCTCCACTTT
cdr3_aa: CAWSRGRFYNSPLHF
clone_size: .
v_call: TRBV30
j_call: TRBJ1-6
d_call: .

cdr3_nt: TGTGCCAGCAGCTTTTTACTAGCGGGGGGCGAAGGGCAGTACTTC
cdr3_aa: CASSFLLAGGEGQYF
clone_size: .
v_call: TRBV5-4
j_call: TRBJ2-7
d_call: TRBD2

cdr3_nt: TGTGCCAGCAGCTTAGAGGGCCGACAGAGATACTATGGCTACACCTTC
cdr3_aa: CASSLEGRQRYYGYTF
clone_size: .
v_call: TRBV11-2
j_call: TRBJ1-2
d_call: .

cdr3_nt: TGTGCCAGCAGCTTAGCCCAGGGTACGTCTAATGAAAAACTGTTTTTT
cdr3_aa: CASSLAQGTSNEKLFF
clone_size: .
v_call: TRBV7-9
j_call: TRBJ1-4
d_call: .

cdr3_nt: TGCGCCAGCAGCGGCAGGTCCACTAGCGGGGGCTACGAGCAGTACTTC
cdr3_aa: CASSGRSTSGGYEQYF
clone_size: .
v_call: TRBV4-1
j_call: TRBJ2-7
d_call: TRBD2

cdr3_nt: TGCGCCAGCAGCCAAGGATATGAAAGGGAGACCCAGTACTTC
cdr3_aa: CASSQGYERETQYF
clone_size: once
v_call: TRBV4-1
j_call: TRBJ2-5
d_call: .

cdr3_nt: TGTGCCAGCAGTCGGACATCATCCTCTGGAAACACCATATATTTT
cdr3_aa: CASSRTSSSGNTIYF
clone_size: once
v_call: TRBV6-5
j_call: TRBJ1-3
d_call: .

cdr3_nt: TGTGCCATCAGCCTGGAAAGGGGCGTTGAAGCTTTCTTT
cdr3_aa: CAISLERGVEAFF
clone_size: .
v_call: TRBV10-3
j_call: TRBJ1-1
d_call: .

cdr3_nt: TGTGCCAGCAGCTCCAGGACAGGGCTCAATCAGCCCCAGCATTTT
cdr3_aa: CASSSRTGLNQPQHF
clone_size: .
v_call: TRBV7-8
j_call: TRBJ1-5
d_call: TRBD1

cdr3_nt: TGTGCCAGCAGCACCCACAGGGCCGGCTATGGCTACACCTTC
cdr3_aa: CASSTHRAGYGYTF
clone_size: .
v_call: TRBV11-2
j_call: TRBJ1-2
d_call: .

cdr3_nt: TGTGCCAGTAGTATCGGCAGGGAAGCCGGCTACACCTTC
cdr3_aa: CASSIGREAGYTF
clone_size: .
v_call: TRBV19
j_call: TRBJ1-2
d_call: .

cdr3_nt: TGTGCCAGTAGCACCGGACTAGCGGGAGCATGGGATGAGCAGTTCTTC
cdr3_aa: CASSTGLAGAWDEQFF
clone_size: .
v_call: TRBV19
j_call: TRBJ2-1
d_call: TRBD2

cdr3_nt: TGTGCCAGCAGTGTAGAGTGGAATCAGCCCCAGCATTTT
cdr3_aa: CASSVEWNQPQHF
clone_size: .
v_call: TRBV6-1
j_call: TRBJ1-5
d_call: .

cdr3_nt: TGTGCCAGCTCAACCGGGACAGGGGATCTACCCCTTCCTACAGCTAACTATGGCTACACCTTC
cdr3_aa: CASSTGTGDLPLPTANYGYTF
clone_size: .
v_call: TRBV18
j_call: TRBJ1-2
d_call: TRBD1

cdr3_nt: TGTGCCAGCAATCCCCTTTCATATGGCTACACCTTC
cdr3_aa: CASNPLSYGYTF
clone_size: .
v_call: TRBV6-1
j_call: TRBJ1-2
d_call: .

cdr3_nt: TGTGCCAGCAGCCCCCGGACAGGGAGTAATTCACCCCTCCACTTT
cdr3_aa: CASSPRTGSNSPLHF
clone_size: .
v_call: TRBV7-2
j_call: TRBJ1-6
d_call: TRBD1

cdr3_nt: TGTGCCAGCAGCTTAGTGGCCGGGACAGGCACCTACGAGCAGTACTTC
cdr3_aa: CASSLVAGTGTYEQYF
clone_size: .
v_call: TRBV11-2
j_call: TRBJ2-7
d_call: TRBD1

cdr3_nt: TGTGCCAGCAGCGTCGGCCGAGGGGGCACAGAGACCCAGTACTTC
cdr3_aa: CASSVGRGGTETQYF
clone_size: .
v_call: TRBV9
j_call: TRBJ2-5
d_call: TRBD1

cdr3_nt: TGTGCCTGGAGTCTTACTAGGGACAGTCAAGAGACCCAGTACTTC
cdr3_aa: CAWSLTRDSQETQYF
clone_size: .
v_call: TRBV30
j_call: TRBJ2-5
d_call: TRBD1

cdr3_nt: TGTGCCAGCTCACCCCAGGGGAATAACTATGGCTACACCTTC
cdr3_aa: CASSPQGNNYGYTF
clone_size: .
v_call: TRBV18
j_call: TRBJ1-2
d_call: .

cdr3_nt: TGTGCCAGCAGCTTGGGACTTGAAGCGCGGGGTGAGCAGTTCTTC
cdr3_aa: CASSLGLEARGEQFF
clone_size: .
v_call: TRBV13
j_call: TRBJ2-1
d_call: .

cdr3_nt: TGTGCCAGCAGTTTATTCTACCTGGGCAAAAACATTCAGTACTTC
cdr3_aa: CASSLFYLGKNIQYF
clone_size: .
v_call: TRBV28
j_call: TRBJ2-4
d_call: .

cdr3_nt: TGCAGCGTTGGGGGTAAGGGGCGAGAGACCCAGTACTTC
cdr3_aa: CSVGGKGRETQYF
clone_size: once
v_call: TRBV29-1
j_call: TRBJ2-5
d_call: .

cdr3_nt: TGTGCCAGCAGCTTCGGGACAGGACTAAGCACAGATACGCAGTATTTT
cdr3_aa: CASSFGTGLSTDTQYF
clone_size: .
v_call: TRBV5-6
j_call: TRBJ2-3
d_call: TRBD1